These T cell receptor beta chains were read from a single sample in a study of T cell changes during pregnancy in multiple sclerosis. Produced via immunoSEQ multiplex PCR; TCRdb's table is partial and in-frame only. The sample lists 25,000 to 30,000 clones, roughly 89% occurring once. The sample was CD4+ T cells from peripheral blood mononuclear cells, taken in the second trimester of pregnancy. The source is a female donor with multiple sclerosis, enrolled in a pregnancy study. Each CDR3 is given with its conserved first and last residue. D genes are given only for firm matches. Some rows have no size entry. The others give once, few or many, or a class for an expanded clone.

D: -
V: TRBV5-6
size: -
J: TRBJ1-2
DNA: TGTGCCAGCAGCGGACAGAGCTATGGCTACACCTTC
CDR3: CASSGQSYGYTF

D: -
V: TRBV28
size: -
J: TRBJ1-4
DNA: TGTGCCAGCACCTCCCCGGGGTGGAATGAAAAACTGTTTTTT
CDR3: CASTSPGWNEKLFF

D: TRBD1
V: TRBV4-1
size: few
J: TRBJ1-1
DNA: TGCGCCAGCAGTGGACAGGGGGCATGGACTGAAGCTTTCTTT
CDR3: CASSGQGAWTEAFF

D: TRBD1
V: TRBV4-3
size: -
J: TRBJ2-3
DNA: TGCGCCAGCAGCCAAGCTTCACCGACAGGGGGGGGCACAGATACGCAGTATTTT
CDR3: CASSQASPTGGGTDTQYF

D: -
V: TRBV2
size: -
J: TRBJ1-1
DNA: TGTGCCAGCAGATTCGGTACCGGCACTGAAGCTTTCTTT
CDR3: CASRFGTGTEAFF

D: TRBD1
V: TRBV6-1
size: once
J: TRBJ1-2
DNA: TGTGCCAGCAGTGCCGGGACAGGGGGCATCGGGACCTTC
CDR3: CASSAGTGGIGTF

D: TRBD2
V: TRBV4-3
size: -
J: TRBJ2-1
DNA: TGCGCCAGCAGCCAAGATCCACGGGGAGGGTCCAATGAGCAGTTCTTC
CDR3: CASSQDPRGGSNEQFF

D: -
V: TRBV29-1
size: -
J: TRBJ2-7
DNA: TGCAGCGTTTGGACAGATAAAAGCTACGAGCAGTACTTC
CDR3: CSVWTDKSYEQYF

D: TRBD1
V: TRBV2
size: -
J: TRBJ1-2
DNA: TGTGCCAGCAGAGGCGGGACAGGGGGCTATGGCTACACCTTC
CDR3: CASRGGTGGYGYTF

D: TRBD2
V: TRBV9
size: -
J: TRBJ2-1
DNA: TGTGCCAGCAGCGTAGTGGCGGGGGGCAACAATGAGCAGTTCTTC
CDR3: CASSVVAGGNNEQFF

D: TRBD1
V: TRBV7-7
size: -
J: TRBJ2-7
DNA: TGTGCTAGCAGCCGGGACAGGGGCTACGAGCAGTACTTC
CDR3: CASSRDRGYEQYF

D: TRBD1
V: TRBV6-5
size: -
J: TRBJ2-7
DNA: TGTGCCAGCAGCCGCCGACAGGGAGACTCCTACGAGCAGTACTTC
CDR3: CASSRRQGDSYEQYF

D: TRBD2
V: TRBV9
size: -
J: TRBJ2-7
DNA: TGTGCCAGCAGCGTAGCTAAGCGGGGGGGACTTGACGAGCAGTACTTC
CDR3: CASSVAKRGGLDEQYF

D: -
V: TRBV5-1
size: -
J: TRBJ1-1
DNA: TGCGCCAGCAGCGGAGGGTCGCTAGGGGCCTTTAACACTGAAGCTTTCTTT
CDR3: CASSGGSLGAFNTEAFF

D: TRBD2
V: TRBV27
size: -
J: TRBJ2-3
DNA: TGTGCCAGCAGTCCCCGGAGCGGGGGGGTGATGGCGCAGTATTTT
CDR3: CASSPRSGGVMAQYF

D: TRBD1
V: TRBV10-1
size: -
J: TRBJ2-1
DNA: TGCGCCAGCAGTGAGTCGTATGGTGGGGACAGATACAATGAGCAGTTCTTC
CDR3: CASSESYGGDRYNEQFF

D: -
V: TRBV27
size: -
J: TRBJ1-1
DNA: TGTGCCAGCAAGTCAGGGAACACTGAAGCTTTCTTT
CDR3: CASKSGNTEAFF

D: TRBD1
V: TRBV4-1
size: -
J: TRBJ1-6
DNA: TGCGCCAGCAGCCGGACAGGCCTAGGGCATAATTCACCCCTCCACTTT
CDR3: CASSRTGLGHNSPLHF

D: TRBD1
V: TRBV28
size: -
J: TRBJ1-5
DNA: TGTGCCAGCAGTTCCCCGACAGGGGAGGGCCAGCCCCAGCATTTT
CDR3: CASSSPTGEGQPQHF

D: TRBD2
V: TRBV2
size: -
J: TRBJ2-5
DNA: TGTGCCAGCAGTGGACTAGCGGGTGACCAAGAGACCCAGTACTTC
CDR3: CASSGLAGDQETQYF

D: TRBD2
V: TRBV19
size: -
J: TRBJ2-5
DNA: TGTGCCAGTAGTATTGGGACTAGCGGGGCCCGTCCCCAAGAGACCCAGTACTTC
CDR3: CASSIGTSGARPQETQYF

D: -
V: TRBV5-1
size: few
J: TRBJ1-1
DNA: TGCGCCAGTCAACAGGGAAGCGGGAGGACTGAAGCTTTCTTT
CDR3: CASQQGSGRTEAFF

D: TRBD1
V: TRBV7-2
size: -
J: TRBJ2-7
DNA: TGTGCCAGCAGCTCACAGGGGTTTAGAGAGCAGTACTTC
CDR3: CASSSQGFREQYF

D: TRBD1
V: TRBV13
size: once
J: TRBJ1-2
DNA: TGTGCCAGCAGCTTAAGGGGGCAGGGCGACTATGGCTACACCTTC
CDR3: CASSLRGQGDYGYTF

D: -
V: TRBV7-9
size: -
J: TRBJ1-2
DNA: TGTGCCAGCAGCGACCAGACAGAGCTCTATGGCTACACCTTC
CDR3: CASSDQTELYGYTF

D: TRBD1
V: TRBV19
size: once
J: TRBJ2-7
DNA: TGTGCCAGTAGGCCGACAGGGAGCTCCTACGAGCAGTACTTC
CDR3: CASRPTGSSYEQYF

D: TRBD1
V: TRBV11-2
size: -
J: TRBJ1-6
DNA: TGTGCCAGCAGCCCGCCGGGACAGGAGAATTCACCCCTCCACTTT
CDR3: CASSPPGQENSPLHF

D: -
V: TRBV11-2
size: few
J: TRBJ2-3
DNA: TGTGCCAGCAGCCCCCGCCTGCTAGACCTACGCACAGATACGCAGTATTTT
CDR3: CASSPRLLDLRTDTQYF

D: TRBD1
V: TRBV4-1
size: -
J: TRBJ1-2
DNA: TGCGCCAGCAGCCCTCATCCACAGGGGGACTATGGCTACACCTTC
CDR3: CASSPHPQGDYGYTF

D: TRBD1
V: TRBV5-1
size: -
J: TRBJ1-1
DNA: TGCGCCAGCAGCTGGCGGGACAGGGATACTGAAGCTTTCTTT
CDR3: CASSWRDRDTEAFF

D: -
V: TRBV7-9
size: -
J: TRBJ1-5
DNA: TGTGCCAGCAGCCCCGGCGAGGGGGGGCAGCCCCAGCATTTT
CDR3: CASSPGEGGQPQHF

D: TRBD1
V: TRBV5-1
size: -
J: TRBJ2-3
DNA: TGCGCCAGCAGACCCGGTCAGGGGGCGGATACGCAGTATTTT
CDR3: CASRPGQGADTQYF

D: -
V: TRBV6-6
size: -
J: TRBJ1-5
DNA: TGTGCCAGCAGTTACTCGGCGAGGGACAAGCCCCAGCATTTT
CDR3: CASSYSARDKPQHF

D: -
V: TRBV9
size: -
J: TRBJ1-3
DNA: TGTGCCAGCAGCGTAGACATCTCTGGAAACACCATATATTTT
CDR3: CASSVDISGNTIYF

D: TRBD1
V: TRBV27
size: -
J: TRBJ2-7
DNA: TGTGCCAGCAGGGATCTAGGACAGGGGTTTGACGAGCAGTACTTC
CDR3: CASRDLGQGFDEQYF

D: TRBD1
V: TRBV5-6
size: few
J: TRBJ1-4
DNA: TGTGCCAGCAGCTCAACGGGACAGGGGTTTGAAAAACTGTTTTTT
CDR3: CASSSTGQGFEKLFF

D: TRBD1
V: TRBV2
size: -
J: TRBJ2-5
DNA: TGTGCCAGCAGTGGACAGGGGTCATTGGTCGGGGAGACCCAGTACTTC
CDR3: CASSGQGSLVGETQYF

D: -
V: TRBV11-2
size: -
J: TRBJ2-1
DNA: TGTGCCAGCAGCTTATGGCAGGTGCCAGGCTCCTACAATGAGCAGTTCTTC
CDR3: CASSLWQVPGSYNEQFF

D: TRBD1
V: TRBV5-8
size: -
J: TRBJ1-1
DNA: TGTGCCAGCAGCTTAAGGACAGGGGGGAGGACTGAAGCTTTCTTT
CDR3: CASSLRTGGRTEAFF

D: -
V: TRBV2
size: once
J: TRBJ2-3
DNA: TGTGCCAGCAGTGAAGCCAGGCACTTCGATACGCAGTATTTT
CDR3: CASSEARHFDTQYF

D: -
V: TRBV27
size: -
J: TRBJ1-2
DNA: TGTGCCAGCGGGGAGGCAGACAGACTACTCTATGGCTACACCTTC
CDR3: CASGEADRLLYGYTF